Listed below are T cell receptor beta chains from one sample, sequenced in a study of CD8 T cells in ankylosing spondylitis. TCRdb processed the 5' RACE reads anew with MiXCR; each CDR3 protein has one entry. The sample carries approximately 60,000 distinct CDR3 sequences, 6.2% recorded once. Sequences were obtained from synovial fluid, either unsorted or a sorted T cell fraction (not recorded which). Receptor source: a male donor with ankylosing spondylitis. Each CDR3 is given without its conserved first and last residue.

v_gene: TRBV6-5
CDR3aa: ASSYWVSTGELF

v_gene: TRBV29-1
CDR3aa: SVAATGTGGETQY

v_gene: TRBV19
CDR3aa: ASKLAGVVDTQY

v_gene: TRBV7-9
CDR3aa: ASSLDAGELF

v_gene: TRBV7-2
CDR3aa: ASSLGLAGVADTQY

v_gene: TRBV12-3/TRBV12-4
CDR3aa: ASSYRAGLAGDVSYNEQF

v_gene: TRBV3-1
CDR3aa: ASSQLAGGSYEQY

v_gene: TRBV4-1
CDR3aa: ASSQQTGDEQF

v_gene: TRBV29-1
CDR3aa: SVSGGSYEQY

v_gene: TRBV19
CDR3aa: ASTLDRGFSNQPQH

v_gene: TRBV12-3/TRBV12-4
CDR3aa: ASSLGDSNQPQH

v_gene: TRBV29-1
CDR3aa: SVDGQANTEAF

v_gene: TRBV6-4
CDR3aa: ASSEHRGIGEQF

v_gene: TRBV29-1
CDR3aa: SVAMTADEKLF

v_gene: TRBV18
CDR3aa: ASSRQNGPYEQY

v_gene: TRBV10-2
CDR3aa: ASSELSGGANVLT

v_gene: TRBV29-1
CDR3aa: SVEAVTPEGTDTQY

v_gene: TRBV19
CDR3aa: ASSPQGSRYYEQY

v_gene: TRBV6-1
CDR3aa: ASVEDREQF

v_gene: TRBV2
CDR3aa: ASRELAGVGNEQF

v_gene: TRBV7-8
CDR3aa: ASSPGDRCADQPQH

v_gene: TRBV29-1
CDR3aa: SVKRQGSTDTQY

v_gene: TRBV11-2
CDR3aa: ASAPDRNTDTQY

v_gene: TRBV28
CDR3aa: ASHSGGEKNIQY

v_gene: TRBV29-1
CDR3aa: SVDRTGDGETQY

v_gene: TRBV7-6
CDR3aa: ASLPGLAGGGNNEQF

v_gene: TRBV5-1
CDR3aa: ASSWGGTSGSYEQY

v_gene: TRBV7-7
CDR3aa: ASRRGRANTGELF

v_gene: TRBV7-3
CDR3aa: ASSLTYLTSRNEQF

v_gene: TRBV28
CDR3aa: ASRTGINTIY

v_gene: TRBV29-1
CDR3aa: SVVQGVSTDTQY

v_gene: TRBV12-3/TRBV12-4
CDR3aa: ASSKGQKETQY